The 13 T cell receptor beta chains reported below all come from one sample, sequenced in a study of T cells after yellow fever vaccination (dated by TCRdb to between 2018 and 2021). The library was made by 5' RACE. Sequencing was performed on an Illumina HiSeq 2500. The public reads were reprocessed in TCRdb via fastp at Q25 and MiXCR, keeping in-frame beta chains. Each entry merges the rows of one CDR3 protein and shows their most common DNA and genes. The sample yields some 110,000 distinct CDR3 sequences; about 7% were counted once. The ten biggest clones cover approximately 2.7% of the sample. This specimen's treatment or condition label, per the study, means: live attenuated yellow fever vaccine strain. This sample comprised CD4+ T cells sorted from PBMCs, obtained more than 40 days after the first yellow fever vaccination. Receptors were obtained from a man between 18 and 35 years old who received the YFV17D yellow fever vaccine.

In this sample, this clonotype turned up many times. The rearrangement joins TRBV5-6 to TRBJ2-3; 11 nucleotides match TRBD2. V was pared by 5 bases and J by 3 bases, with 5 bases of the junction left unmatched. The CDR3 has 15 residues. The germline V gene has CDR1 SGHDT and CDR2 YYEEEE. The CDR3 bases are TGTGCCAGCAGGACTATAGCGGGGGGGACAGATACGCAGTATTTT. Protein sequence: CASRTIAGGTDTQYF.

V gene TRBV12-3 or TRBV12-4 combines with J gene TRBJ1-5; unclear D gene. The V gene lost 5 bases and the J gene lost 4 bases, with 15 bases spanning the gap. This CDR3 has 15 amino acids. CDR3: CASSSGGGENQPQHF. The CDR3 nucleotides are TGTGCCAGCAGTAGTGGAGGCGGGGAGAATCAGCCCCAGCATTTT.

This clonotype was recorded at least ten times. V and J are TRBV12-3 or TRBV12-4 and TRBJ2-1, with TRBD1 matching 8 bases. Losses at the gene ends were 4 bases for V and 2 bases for J; bases not matched to a gene: 4. The CDR3 has 15 residues. As DNA, the CDR3 is TGTGCCAGCAGTTCCAGACAGGGGACCTACAATGAGCAGTTCTTC. Protein product: CASSSRQGTYNEQFF.

This clonotype was recorded at least ten times. The chain is built from TRBV5-5 and TRBJ2-5; D possibly corresponds to TRBD2 (6 bases). Germline lookup yields CDR1 SGHKS and CDR2 YYEKEE (reference sequence). Trimming took 2 bases from V and 5 from J, leaving 13 bases between them. CDR3 size: 14 residues. The CDR3 DNA is TGTGCCAGCAGCTTAGGGCGGGGAGAGGAGACCCAGTACTTC. The encoded protein is CASSLGRGEETQYF.

This clonotype was recorded at least ten times. V usage is TRBV5-1 and J usage is TRBJ2-1; 7 positions agree with TRBD1. The J segment lost 4 bases and the V segment lost 0 bases, leaving 4 bases of the junction unmatched. The CDR3 runs 15 residues. Looked up from germline, CDR1 is SGHRS and CDR2 is YFSETQ. CDR3 region: CASSLEGTEYNEQFF. CDR3 sequence (DNA): TGCGCCAGCAGCTTGGAGGGGACAGAATACAATGAGCAGTTCTTC.

This clonotype was counted at least ten times. The gene calls are TRBV2 and TRBJ1-5; D might be TRBD1 (5 bases). The ends were cut back, 0 bases at V and 10 bases at J, with 13 bases in the middle. This CDR3 is built from 14 residues. Germline V gives CDR1 SNHLY, CDR2 FYNNEI. Here the CDR3 DNA reads TGTGCCAGCAGTGAAGCGCGGGGGGGAAGCCCCCAGCATTTT. Protein product: CASSEARGGSPQHF.

There are many counts of this clonotype. V is TRBV6-5 and J is TRBJ2-1, with D possibly called TRBD1 or TRBD2 (6 bases each). The V gene's germline CDR1 is MNHEY and CDR2 SVGAGI. Trimming stripped 6 bases from V and 0 bases from J, with 15 bases between. The CDR3 has 16 amino acids. CDR3 nucleotide sequence: TGTGCCAGCAGGCGAACGGGGGCCAGCTCCTACAATGAGCAGTTCTTC. It encodes CASRRTGASSYNEQFF.

This clonotype was counted many times. V gene TRBV18 combines with J gene TRBJ2-1; maybe TRBD2 (7 bases). The CDR3 length is 15 residues. Per the germline V gene, CDR1 is KGHSH and CDR2 is LQKENI. Trimming cost V 3 bases and J 4 bases, with 13 bases left between them. This CDR3 reads CASSPPGGLYNEQFF. The CDR3 DNA sequence: TGTGCCAGCTCACCGCCCGGGGGGCTGTACAATGAGCAGTTCTTC.

As concerns this clonotype: A much larger clone differs from this one at a single base, so this may be a read error. The V and J genes are TRBV20-1 and TRBJ2-3, with TRBD2 matching 10 bases. Per the germline V gene, CDR1 is DFQATT and CDR2 is SNEGSKA (reference sequence). CDR3 length equals 14 residues. The V segment lost 6 bases and the J segment 4 bases; nucleotides outside the gene matches: 7. CDR3 region: CSATVAGGSDTQYF. The CDR3 bases are TGCAGTGCCACCGTAGCGGGGGGCTCAGATACGCAGTATTTT.

This clonotype was seen at least ten times. The V and J genes are TRBV5-4 and TRBJ1-4; no clear D. The CDR3 is 15 residues long. V shed 1 base and J shed 0 bases, with 7 bases lying between them. From germline, CDR1 is SGHNT and CDR2 YYREEE (reference sequence). CDR3 nucleotides: TGTGCCAGCAGCTTGAGCGCTGCAACTAATGAAAAACTGTTTTTT. It codes for CASSLSAATNEKLFF.

Of note for this clonotype: This may be a read error: a much more frequent sequence differs by one nucleotide. The chain carries TRBV6-2 or TRBV6-3 and TRBJ1-1, with D unresolved. Per germline, CDR1 MNHEY and CDR2 SVGEGT. This CDR3 is built from 14 residues. CDR3 region: CASSYSIVRREAIF. CDR3 nucleotides: TGTGCCAGCAGTTACTCGATAGTTCGGAGGGAAGCTATCTTT.

V gene TRBV5-1 combines with J gene TRBJ2-6, with D unresolved. CDR3 length: 16 amino acids. From germline, CDR1 is SGHRS and CDR2 YFSETQ. V lost 0 bases to trimming and J lost 1 base, with 8 bases between them. The CDR3 DNA reads TGCGCCAGCAGCTTGGTTTCTGTATCTGGGGCCAACGTCCTGACTTTC. Its protein is CASSLVSVSGANVLTF.

This clonotype was counted many times. J is TRBJ2-3 and V is TRBV11-3; D is possibly TRBD1 (6 bases). Trimming took 5 bases from V and 8 from J, leaving 11 bases between them. Germline V lookup: CDR1 SGHNT, CDR2 YENEEA. CDR3 length: 12 residues. CDR3 amino acids: CASSPQQGTQYF. The CDR3 DNA reads TGTGCCAGCAGCCCACAACAGGGTACGCAGTATTTT.